This TCR beta chain appears in the sequencing data of a study of T cell changes during pregnancy in multiple sclerosis. CDR3 length: 16 residues. The germline gives CDR1 SGHRS, CDR2 YFSETQ. Losses at the gene ends were 1 base for V and 0 bases for J; bases not matched to a gene: 4. Libraries were prepared by immunoSEQ multiplex PCR; TCRdb keeps only in-frame clonotypes and omits some of them. Here the sample spans 35,000 to 45,000 clones, around 90% being singletons. This clonotype was obtained from a female donor in good health, enrolled as a control in a pregnancy study. The input for sequencing was peripheral blood, taken in the second trimester of pregnancy. The rearrangement uses TRBV5-1 and TRBJ2-3; 8 positions match TRBD1. CDR3 coding DNA: TGCGCCAGCAGCTTGAGGCGGGACAGGAGCACAGATACGCAGTATTTT. Its protein is CASSLRRDRSTDTQYF.